These 8 T cell receptor beta chains share one sample of origin, sequenced in a study of blood T cell repertoires in COVID-19. This table comes from immunoSEQ multiplex PCR, and its TCRdb copy is limited to in-frame clones, with some not included. Here the sample spans a few hundred thousand clones, over 75% being singletons. Source material: peripheral blood. These receptors came from a woman aged 50 to 65 with active or convalescent COVID-19.

The rearrangement joins TRBV7-3 to TRBJ2-1; 11 bases agree with TRBD1. This CDR3 comprises 16 residues. V lost 5 bases to trimming and J lost 7 bases; unmatched junction nucleotides: 10. Germline assignment: CDR1 SGHTA and CDR2 FQGTGA. The chain's CDR3 is CASSTSRTGGLNEQFF. The CDR3 DNA sequence: TGTGCCAGCAGCACATCGCGGACAGGGGGCTTAAATGAGCAGTTCTTC.

The chain recombines TRBV10-3 with TRBJ2-2; 7 positions agree with TRBD2. CDR3 length equals 15 residues. Losses at the gene ends were 2 bases for V and 0 bases for J; bases not matched to a gene: 0. CDR1 is ENHRY, CDR2 SYGVKD, per germline. CDR3 DNA: TGTGCCATCAGTGAGCGGGGGGCGAACACCGGGGAGCTGTTTTTT. It yields the protein CAISERGANTGELFF.

This clone has just a few counts. The V and J genes are TRBV5-1 and TRBJ2-7; a possible D gene is TRBD1 (6 bases). V lost 0 bases to trimming and J lost 0 bases, with 10 bases between them. Germline V gene data show CDR1 as SGHRS and CDR2 as YFSETQ. The length of the CDR3 is 15 residues. CDR3 sequence reads: CASSLGTASSYEQYF. The CDR3 nucleotides read TGCGCCAGCAGCTTGGGGACAGCGAGCTCCTACGAGCAGTACTTC. Full variable domain (rest looked up from reference TRBV5-1 and TRBJ2-7): KAGVTQTPRYLIKTRGQQVTLSCSPISGHRSVSWYQQTPGQGLQFLFEYFSETQRNKGNFPGRFSGRQFSNSRSEMNVSTLELGDSALYLCASSLGTASSYEQYFGPGTRLTVT.

The genes are TRBV11-3 and TRBJ2-1, with 11 bases lining up with TRBD2. The CDR3 totals 15 residues. Germline values: CDR1 SGHNT, CDR2 YENEEA. V shed 0 bases and J 6 bases; nucleotides not matched to a gene: 1. Here the CDR3 DNA reads TGTGCCAGCAGCTTAGAACTAGCGGGAGCCAATGAGCAGTTCTTC. Residues: CASSLELAGANEQFF.

The rearrangement joins TRBV19 to TRBJ1-1, with 7 bases fitting TRBD1. Germline values: CDR1 LNHDA, CDR2 SQIVND (reference sequence). V was clipped by 4 bases and J by 0 bases; unmatched bases: 5. The CDR3 is 15 residues long. As DNA, the CDR3 is TGTGCCAGTAGTACTCCTGACAGGGTGAACACTGAAGCTTTCTTT. It is translated as CASSTPDRVNTEAFF.

The V and J genes are TRBV6-5 and TRBJ2-5; tentative D call: TRBD1 (6 bases). This CDR3 has 14 residues. Germline loops: CDR1 MNHEY, CDR2 SVGAGI. The V end was cut by 4 bases, the J end by 5 bases, with 14 bases between. The CDR3 nucleotides read TGTGCCAGCAGTTTAGACAGGTCCAGGGAGACCCAGTACTTC. This sequence encodes CASSLDRSRETQYF.

V gene TRBV4-3 combines with J gene TRBJ1-3, with D hard to call. This CDR3 is built from 15 residues. Trimming stripped 0 bases from V and 1 base from J, with 7 bases between. Looked up from germline, CDR1 is LGHNA and CDR2 is YSLEER. The CDR3 nucleotides read TGCGCCAGCAGCCAAGATCCACAATCTGGAAACACCATATATTTT. Translating it yields CASSQDPQSGNTIYF.

There are a few counts of this clone. The V gene is TRBV29-1, the J gene TRBJ1-5; perhaps TRBD1 as D (5 bases). Per germline, CDR1 SQVTM and CDR2 ANQGSEA. V shed 6 bases and J shed 0 bases, with 21 bases lying between them. The CDR3 has 17 residues. For the CDR3, the DNA is TGCAGCGTCTCCTGGGGGGGACCCGGGGGTAGCAATCAGCCCCAGCATTTT. It codes for CSVSWGGPGGSNQPQHF.